This T cell receptor beta chain emerged from a study of early T cells in non-severe SARS-CoV-2 infection. About the research overall: Chains were unpaired, as sequencing was done on bulk RNA from unsorted whole blood.

General observations from the study: Private and CD4 specificities were missed by VDJdb matching, skewed to anti-spike CD8.

A note on this clonotype: Its antigen remains unidentified.

Unique molecular identifiers were affixed to single, distinct cDNA molecules. TCRdb re-derived calls from the 5' RACE reads in MiXCR, one entry per CDR3 protein. The sample has about 110,000 distinct CDR3 sequences; 11% are singletons. The germline V and J ends were trimmed by 5 bases and 8 bases, with 18 bases remaining between them. There are 15 residues in the CDR3. Germline CDR1 and CDR2: MDHEN and SYDVKM. This receptor was taken from an adult who was a healthcare worker with PCR-confirmed SARS-CoV-2 infection or an uninfected control (not recorded which). The J gene is TRBJ2-2, the V gene TRBV28, with D perhaps TRBD2 (6 bases). Sequencing was done on a sample of whole blood. DNA for the CDR3: TGTGCCAGCAGTCCACCGGGACTTGGTCAGGGGGAGCTGTTTTTT. Translating it yields CASSPPGLGQGELFF.